The clone carrying this TCR beta chain was recorded only once. The method was immunoSEQ multiplex PCR; TCRdb's version includes in-frame clones alone and lacks a portion of them. Among about 350,000 clones, 87% were seen once, and the ten largest hold over 4%. This entry comes from a study of blood T cell repertoires in COVID-19. V was pared by 10 bases and J by 8 bases, with 13 bases of the junction left unmatched. Germline values: CDR1 MNHEY, CDR2 SVGAGI. This CDR3 has 15 amino acids. Resolution of symptoms, clearance, or two negative PCRs was present in recovered Cohort 3 donors. Sequencing was done on a sample of PBMCs or T cells enriched from blood (not recorded which). This receptor was identified in a woman in her thirties who had recovered from COVID-19. The rearrangement uses TRBV6-5 and TRBJ2-2; 10 nucleotides match TRBD2. CDR3 sequence: CATEPTTSGFGELFF. For the CDR3, the DNA is TGTGCCACTGAACCGACGACTAGCGGGTTTGGGGAGCTGTTTTTT.